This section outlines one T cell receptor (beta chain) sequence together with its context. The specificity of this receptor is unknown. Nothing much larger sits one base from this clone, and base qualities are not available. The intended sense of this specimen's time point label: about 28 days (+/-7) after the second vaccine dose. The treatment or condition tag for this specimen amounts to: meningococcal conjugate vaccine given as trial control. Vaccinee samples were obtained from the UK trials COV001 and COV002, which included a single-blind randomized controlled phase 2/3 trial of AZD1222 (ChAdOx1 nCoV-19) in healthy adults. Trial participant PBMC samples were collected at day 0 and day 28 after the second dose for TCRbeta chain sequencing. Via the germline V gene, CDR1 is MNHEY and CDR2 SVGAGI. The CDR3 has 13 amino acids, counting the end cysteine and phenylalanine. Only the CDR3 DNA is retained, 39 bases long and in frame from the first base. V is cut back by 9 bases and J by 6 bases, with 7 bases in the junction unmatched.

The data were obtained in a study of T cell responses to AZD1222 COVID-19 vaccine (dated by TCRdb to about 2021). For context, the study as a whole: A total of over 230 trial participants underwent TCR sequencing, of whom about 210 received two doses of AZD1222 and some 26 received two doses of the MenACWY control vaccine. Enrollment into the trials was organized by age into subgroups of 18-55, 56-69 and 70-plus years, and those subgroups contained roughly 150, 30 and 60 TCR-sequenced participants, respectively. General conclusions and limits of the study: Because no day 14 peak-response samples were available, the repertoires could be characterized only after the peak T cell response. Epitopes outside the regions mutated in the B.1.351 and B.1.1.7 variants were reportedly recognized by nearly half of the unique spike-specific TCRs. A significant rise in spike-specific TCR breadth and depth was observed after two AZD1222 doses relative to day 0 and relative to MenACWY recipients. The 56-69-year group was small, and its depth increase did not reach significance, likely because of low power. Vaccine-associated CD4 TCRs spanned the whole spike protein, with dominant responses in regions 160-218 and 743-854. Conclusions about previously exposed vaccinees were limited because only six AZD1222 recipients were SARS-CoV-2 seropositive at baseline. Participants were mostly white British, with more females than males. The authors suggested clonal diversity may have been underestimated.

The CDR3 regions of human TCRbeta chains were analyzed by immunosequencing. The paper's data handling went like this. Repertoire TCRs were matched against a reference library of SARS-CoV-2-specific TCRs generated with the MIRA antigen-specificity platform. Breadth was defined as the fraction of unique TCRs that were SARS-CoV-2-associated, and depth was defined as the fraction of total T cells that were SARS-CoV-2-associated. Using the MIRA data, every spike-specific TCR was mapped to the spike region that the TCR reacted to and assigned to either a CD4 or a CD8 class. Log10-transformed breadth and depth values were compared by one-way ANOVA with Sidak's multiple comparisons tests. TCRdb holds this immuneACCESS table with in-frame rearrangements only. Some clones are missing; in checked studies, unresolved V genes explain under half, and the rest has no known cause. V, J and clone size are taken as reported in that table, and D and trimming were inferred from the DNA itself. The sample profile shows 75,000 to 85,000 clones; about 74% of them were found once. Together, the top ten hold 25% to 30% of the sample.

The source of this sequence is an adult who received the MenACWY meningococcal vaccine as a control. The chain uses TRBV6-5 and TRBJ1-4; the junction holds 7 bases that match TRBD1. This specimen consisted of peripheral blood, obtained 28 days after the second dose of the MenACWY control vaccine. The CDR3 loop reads CASRQGGDEKLFF. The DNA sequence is TGTGCCAGTCGACAGGGAGGGGATGAAAAACTGTTTTTT.